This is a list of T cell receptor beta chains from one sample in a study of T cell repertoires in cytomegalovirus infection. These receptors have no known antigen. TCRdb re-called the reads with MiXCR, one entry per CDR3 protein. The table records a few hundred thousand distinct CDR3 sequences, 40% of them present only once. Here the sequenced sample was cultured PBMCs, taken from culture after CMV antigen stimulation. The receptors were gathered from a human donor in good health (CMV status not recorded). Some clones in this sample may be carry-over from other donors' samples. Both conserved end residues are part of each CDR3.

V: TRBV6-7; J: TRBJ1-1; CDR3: CASRGGHLNTEAFF
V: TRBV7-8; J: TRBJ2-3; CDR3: CASRSDTDTQYF
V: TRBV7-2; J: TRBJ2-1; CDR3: CASSVLGTSGSNEQFF
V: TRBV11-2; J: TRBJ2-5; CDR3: CASSLMGGGETQYF
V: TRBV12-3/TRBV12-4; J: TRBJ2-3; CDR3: CASVLAGGSYHTQYF
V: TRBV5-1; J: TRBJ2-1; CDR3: CASSLYGGTGASYNEQFF
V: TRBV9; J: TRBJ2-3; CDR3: CASSVIAGGPGDTQYF
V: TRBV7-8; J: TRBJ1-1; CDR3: CASSGTAEAFF
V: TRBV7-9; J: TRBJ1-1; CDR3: CASSFIRDTEAFF
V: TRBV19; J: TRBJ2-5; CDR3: CASSRVAKRETQYF
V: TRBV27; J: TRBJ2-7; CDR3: CASSFTGTSREQYF
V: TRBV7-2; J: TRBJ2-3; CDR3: CASNGQGTDTQYF
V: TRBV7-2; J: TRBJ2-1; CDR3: CASSLSSEQFF
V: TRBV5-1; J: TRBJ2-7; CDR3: CASSLQRESYEQYF
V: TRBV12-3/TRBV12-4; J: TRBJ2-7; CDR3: CASAVGVSYEQYF
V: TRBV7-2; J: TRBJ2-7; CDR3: CASSATSGGSYEQYF
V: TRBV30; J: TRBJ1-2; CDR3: CAWSQGVPLGYTF
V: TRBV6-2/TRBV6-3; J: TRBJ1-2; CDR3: CASSYIGAGYGYTF
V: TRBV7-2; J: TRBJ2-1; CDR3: CASSSAGGSYNEQFF
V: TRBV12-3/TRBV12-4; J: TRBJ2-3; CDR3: CASSDRGVATDTQYF
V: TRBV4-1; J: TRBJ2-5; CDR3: CASSQEGRAAETQYF
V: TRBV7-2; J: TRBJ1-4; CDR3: CASSQGGDKFF
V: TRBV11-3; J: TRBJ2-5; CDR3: CASSSRGTGPEIQYF
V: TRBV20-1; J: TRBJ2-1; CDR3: CSARGGTGGDNEQFF
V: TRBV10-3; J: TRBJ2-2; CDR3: CAISESTTGELFF
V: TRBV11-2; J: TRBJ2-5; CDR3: CASSPEDLGVQETQYF
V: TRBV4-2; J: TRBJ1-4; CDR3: CASSPSERSELFF
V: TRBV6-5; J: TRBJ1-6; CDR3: CASSYSGGPFQALHF
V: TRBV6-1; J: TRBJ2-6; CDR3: CASRRQGLSGANVLTF
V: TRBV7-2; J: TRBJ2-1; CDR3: CASSLGGVAGAPRNEQFF
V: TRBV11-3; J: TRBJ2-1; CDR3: CASSFGGGNNEQFF
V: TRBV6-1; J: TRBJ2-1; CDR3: CASSEGLAGVSEQFF
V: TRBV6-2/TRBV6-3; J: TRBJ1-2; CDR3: CASSYLPGSLVHGYTF
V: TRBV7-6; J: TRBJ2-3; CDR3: CASSLASRSTQYF
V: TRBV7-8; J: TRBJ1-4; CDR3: CASSLAGTYEKLFF
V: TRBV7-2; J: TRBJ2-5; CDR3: CASSLIRSVETTQYF